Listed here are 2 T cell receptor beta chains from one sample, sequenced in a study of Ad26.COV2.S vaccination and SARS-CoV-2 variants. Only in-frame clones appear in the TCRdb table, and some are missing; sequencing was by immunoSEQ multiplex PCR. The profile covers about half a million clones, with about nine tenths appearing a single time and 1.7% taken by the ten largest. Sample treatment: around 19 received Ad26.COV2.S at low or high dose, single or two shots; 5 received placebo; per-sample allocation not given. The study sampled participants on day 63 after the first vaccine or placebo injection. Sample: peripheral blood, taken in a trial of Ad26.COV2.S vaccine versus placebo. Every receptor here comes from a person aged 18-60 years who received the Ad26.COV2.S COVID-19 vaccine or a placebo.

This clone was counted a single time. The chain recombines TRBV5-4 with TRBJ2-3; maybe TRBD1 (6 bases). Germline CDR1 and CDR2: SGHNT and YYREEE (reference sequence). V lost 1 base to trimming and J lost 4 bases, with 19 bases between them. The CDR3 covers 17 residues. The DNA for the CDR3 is TGTGCCAGCAGCTTGACAGGGTCTTACTCTTCCGCAGATACGCAGTATTTT. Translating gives CASSLTGSYSSADTQYF.

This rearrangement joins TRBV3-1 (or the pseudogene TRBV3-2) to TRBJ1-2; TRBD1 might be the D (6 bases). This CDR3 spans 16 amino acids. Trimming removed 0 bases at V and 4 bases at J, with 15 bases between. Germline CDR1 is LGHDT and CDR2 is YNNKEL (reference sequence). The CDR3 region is CASSQDIDRQIYGYTF. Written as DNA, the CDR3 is TGTGCCAGCAGCCAAGACATTGACAGGCAGATCTATGGCTACACCTTC.